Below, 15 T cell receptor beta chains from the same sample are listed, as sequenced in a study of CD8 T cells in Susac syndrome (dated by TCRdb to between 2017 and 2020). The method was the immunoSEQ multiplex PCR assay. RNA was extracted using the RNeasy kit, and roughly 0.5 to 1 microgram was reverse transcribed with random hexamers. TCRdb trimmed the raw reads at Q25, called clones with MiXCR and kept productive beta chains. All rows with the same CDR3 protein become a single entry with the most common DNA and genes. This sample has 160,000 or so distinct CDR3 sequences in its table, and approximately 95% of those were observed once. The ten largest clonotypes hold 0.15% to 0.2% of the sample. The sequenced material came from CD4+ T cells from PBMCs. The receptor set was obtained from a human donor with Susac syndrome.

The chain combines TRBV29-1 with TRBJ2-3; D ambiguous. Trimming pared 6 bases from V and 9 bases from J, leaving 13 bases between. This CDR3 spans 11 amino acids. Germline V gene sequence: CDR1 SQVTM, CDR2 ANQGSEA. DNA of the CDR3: TGCAGCGTCCTCTACCGTGAGACGCAGTATTTT. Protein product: CSVLYRETQYF.

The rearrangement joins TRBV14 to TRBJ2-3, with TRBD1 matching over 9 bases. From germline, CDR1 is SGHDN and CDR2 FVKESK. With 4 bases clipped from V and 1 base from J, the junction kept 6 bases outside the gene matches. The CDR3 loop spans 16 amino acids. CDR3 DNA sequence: TGTGCCAGCAGCCCAACAGGGGGCGGTCGCACAGATACGCAGTATTTT. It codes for CASSPTGGGRTDTQYF.

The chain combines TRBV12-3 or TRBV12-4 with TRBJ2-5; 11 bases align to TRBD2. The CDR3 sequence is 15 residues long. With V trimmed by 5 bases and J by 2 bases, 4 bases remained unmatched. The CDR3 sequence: CASSTSGGLQETQYF. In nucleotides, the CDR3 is TGTGCCAGCAGTACTAGCGGGGGCCTGCAAGAGACCCAGTACTTC.

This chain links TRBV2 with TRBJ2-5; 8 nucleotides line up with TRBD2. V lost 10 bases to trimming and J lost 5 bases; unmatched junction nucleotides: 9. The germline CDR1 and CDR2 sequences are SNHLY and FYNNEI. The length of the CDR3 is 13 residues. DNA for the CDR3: TGTGCCACCATGGGGGCTAGCGGGGAGACCCAGTACTTC. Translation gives CATMGASGETQYF.

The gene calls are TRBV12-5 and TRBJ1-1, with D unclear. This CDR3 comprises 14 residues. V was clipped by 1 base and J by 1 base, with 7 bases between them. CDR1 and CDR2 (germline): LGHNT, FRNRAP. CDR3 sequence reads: CASGLGRRNTEAFF. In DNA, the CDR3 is TGTGCTAGTGGTTTGGGGAGGCGGAACACTGAAGCTTTCTTT.

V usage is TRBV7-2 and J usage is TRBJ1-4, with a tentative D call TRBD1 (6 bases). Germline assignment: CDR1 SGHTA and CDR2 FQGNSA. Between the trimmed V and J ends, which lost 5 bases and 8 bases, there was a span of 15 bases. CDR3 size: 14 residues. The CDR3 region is CASSPTGSGEKLFF. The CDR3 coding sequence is TGTGCCAGCAGCCCTACAGGGTCGGGCGAAAAACTGTTTTTT. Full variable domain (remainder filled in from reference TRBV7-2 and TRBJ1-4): GAGVSQSPSNKVTEKGKDVELRCDPISGHTALYWYRQSLGQGLEFLIYFQGNSAPDKSGLPSDRFSAERTGGSVSTLTIQRTQQEDSAVYLCASSPTGSGEKLFFGSGTQLSVL.

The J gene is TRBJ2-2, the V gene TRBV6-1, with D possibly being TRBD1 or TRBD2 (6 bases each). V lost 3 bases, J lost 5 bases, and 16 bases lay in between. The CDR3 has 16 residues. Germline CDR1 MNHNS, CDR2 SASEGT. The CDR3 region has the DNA TGTGCCAGCAGTGAGATAGCCGGGGGCAGGACCGGGGAGCTGTTTTTT. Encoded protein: CASSEIAGGRTGELFF.

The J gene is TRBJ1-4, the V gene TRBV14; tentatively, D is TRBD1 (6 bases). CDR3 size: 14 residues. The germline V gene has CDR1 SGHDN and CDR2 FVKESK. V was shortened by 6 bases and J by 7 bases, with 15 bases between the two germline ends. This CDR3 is CASRPGQSGEKLFF. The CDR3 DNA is TGTGCCAGCAGGCCTGGACAGTCCGGTGAAAAACTGTTTTTT. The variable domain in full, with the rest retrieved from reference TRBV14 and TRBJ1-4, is EAGVTQFPSHSVIEKGQTVTLRCDPISGHDNLYWYRRVMGKEIKFLLHFVKESKQDESGMPNNRFLAERTGGTYSTLKVQPAELEDSGVYFCASRPGQSGEKLFFGSGTQLSVL.

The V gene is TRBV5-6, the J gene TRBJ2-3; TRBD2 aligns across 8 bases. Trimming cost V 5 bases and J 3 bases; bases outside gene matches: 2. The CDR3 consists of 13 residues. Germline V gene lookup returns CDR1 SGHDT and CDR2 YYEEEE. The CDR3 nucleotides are TGTGCCAGCAGGCGGGGGGAAACAGATACGCAGTATTTT. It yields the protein CASRRGETDTQYF.

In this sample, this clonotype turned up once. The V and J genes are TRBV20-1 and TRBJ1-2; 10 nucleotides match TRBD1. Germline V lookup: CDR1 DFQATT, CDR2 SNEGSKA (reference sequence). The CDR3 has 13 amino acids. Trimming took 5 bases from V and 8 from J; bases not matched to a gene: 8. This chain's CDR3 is CSAPGTGESGYTF. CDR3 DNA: TGCAGTGCTCCCGGGACAGGGGAAAGCGGCTACACCTTC.

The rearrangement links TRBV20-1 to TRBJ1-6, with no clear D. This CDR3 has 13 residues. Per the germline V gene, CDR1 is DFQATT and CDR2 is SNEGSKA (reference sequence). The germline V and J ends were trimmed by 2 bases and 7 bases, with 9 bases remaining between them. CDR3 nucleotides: TGCAGTGCTAGAAACGCGCCGAATTCACCCCTCCACTTT. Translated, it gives CSARNAPNSPLHF.

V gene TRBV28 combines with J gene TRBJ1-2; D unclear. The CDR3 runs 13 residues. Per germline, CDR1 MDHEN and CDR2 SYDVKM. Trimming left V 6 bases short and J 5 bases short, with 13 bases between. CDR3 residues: CASRTLGSYGYTF. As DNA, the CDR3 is TGTGCCAGCAGGACCCTGGGATCTTATGGCTACACCTTC.

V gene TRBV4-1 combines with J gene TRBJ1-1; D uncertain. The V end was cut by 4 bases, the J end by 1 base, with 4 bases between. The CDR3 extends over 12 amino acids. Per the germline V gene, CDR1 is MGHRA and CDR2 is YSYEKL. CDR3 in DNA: TGCGCCAGCAGCCGTACGAACACTGAAGCTTTCTTT. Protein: CASSRTNTEAFF.

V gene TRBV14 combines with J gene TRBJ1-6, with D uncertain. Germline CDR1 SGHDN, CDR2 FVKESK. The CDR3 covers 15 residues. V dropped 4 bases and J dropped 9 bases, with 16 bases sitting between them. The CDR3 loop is CASSLTQWGSSPLHF. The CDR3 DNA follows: TGTGCCAGCAGCCTCACGCAATGGGGAAGTTCACCCCTCCACTTT.

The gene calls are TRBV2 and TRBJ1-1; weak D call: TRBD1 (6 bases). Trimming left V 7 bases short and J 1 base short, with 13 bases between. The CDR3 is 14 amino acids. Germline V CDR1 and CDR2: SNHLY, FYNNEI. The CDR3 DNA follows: TGTGCCAGCACCCCGGGACACCCGAACACTGAAGCTTTCTTT. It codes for CASTPGHPNTEAFF.